Shown below are 24 T cell receptor beta chains from a single sample sequenced in a study of OX40 agonist ivuxolimab in advanced cancers. Clones were read by immunoSEQ multiplex PCR, and TCRdb kept only the in-frame ones, dropping some. The sample has 65,000 to 90,000 clones; 80% to 95% are singletons. The sample in question was CD4+ or CD8+ T cells sorted from blood, obtained in a trial of the OX40 agonist ivuxolimab. The receptors derive from an adult with an advanced solid tumor such as melanoma, head and neck, liver or kidney cancer.

In this sample, this clone turned up a few times. The V gene is TRBV5-4, the J gene TRBJ1-1; D call uncertain. Germline loops: CDR1 SGHNT, CDR2 YYREEE (reference sequence). V lost 1 base and J lost 1, with 14 bases in between. This CDR3 spans 16 amino acids. The CDR3 here is CASSLPNRERNTEAFF. The CDR3 coding sequence is TGTGCCAGCAGCTTGCCTAATCGGGAGAGGAACACTGAAGCTTTCTTT.

This sequence joins TRBV7-6 and TRBJ2-1; the match to TRBD2 covers 7 bases. Germline V gene lookup returns CDR1 SGHVS and CDR2 FNYEAQ. V lost 1 base and J lost 10; bases outside the gene matches: 7. This CDR3 contains 14 residues. The CDR3 here is CASSLVGGRGEQFF. The CDR3 DNA follows: TGTGCCAGCAGCTTAGTGGGCGGGAGAGGAGAGCAGTTCTTC.

The gene calls are TRBV29-1 and TRBJ2-5; the match to TRBD1 covers 11 bases. In germline, CDR1 is SQVTM, CDR2 ANQGSEA. This CDR3 contains 13 residues. V lost 8 bases, J lost 5 bases, and 7 bases stayed unmatched. The CDR3 loop reads CSIGQGARETQYF. The DNA of the CDR3 is TGCAGCATCGGACAGGGGGCGAGGGAGACCCAGTACTTC. The full variable domain, completed using reference TRBV29-1 and TRBJ2-5, is SAVISQKPSRDICQRGTSLTIQCQVDSQVTMMFWYRQQPGQSLTLIATANQGSEATYESGFVIDKFPISRPNLTFSTLTVSNMSPEDSSIYLCSIGQGARETQYFGPGTRLLVL.

This CDR3 reads CSVPRGETQYF. The CDR3 nucleotides read TGCAGCGTCCCCAGGGGCGAGACCCAGTACTTC. The J gene is TRBJ2-5, the V gene TRBV29-1; possibly TRBD1 for D (6 bases). V was pared by 6 bases and J by 5 bases, with 10 bases between. The CDR3 spans 11 residues. CDR1 and CDR2 from the germline V gene are SQVTM and ANQGSEA.

The chain couples TRBV7-2 to TRBJ2-3; D might be TRBD1 (5 bases). Germline CDR1 is SGHTA and CDR2 is FQGNSA. Trimming removed 6 bases at V and 5 bases at J, with 9 bases between. The CDR3 has 12 residues. The CDR3 DNA is TGTGCCAGCAGTCCCAGGGTAGATACGCAGTATTTT. It translates to CASSPRVDTQYF.

The chain has TRBV5-1 and TRBJ1-3; TRBD1 agrees at 8 bases. Per germline, CDR1 SGHRS and CDR2 YFSETQ. Trimming removed 4 bases from V and 4 bases from J; junction bases left unmatched: 7. The length of the CDR3 is 15 residues. CDR3 amino acids: CASSPQGAQGNTIYF. The CDR3, as DNA: TGCGCCAGCAGCCCCCAGGGGGCGCAAGGAAACACCATATATTTT.

The rearrangement joins TRBV19 to TRBJ1-2; D is ambiguous. V lost 3 bases and J 4 bases, leaving 12 bases between the germline ends. CDR3 length equals 14 residues. Germline loops: CDR1 LNHDA, CDR2 SQIVND (reference sequence). CDR3 nucleotides: TGTGCCAGTAGTATTGTGCCGGAGACCTATGGCTACACCTTC. Residues: CASSIVPETYGYTF.

The chain recombines TRBV7-2 with TRBJ2-3, with TRBD2 identical over 8 bases. CDR3 length: 14 amino acids. J was trimmed by 7 bases and V by 5 bases; bases with no gene match: 8. Germline values: CDR1 SGHTA, CDR2 FQGNSA. CDR3 residues: CASSLRTSSHTQYF. The CDR3 DNA follows: TGTGCCAGCAGCCTACGGACTAGCAGTCATACGCAGTATTTT. The full variable domain, its missing parts supplied by reference TRBV7-2 and TRBJ2-3, is GAGVSQSPSNKVTEKGKDVELRCDPISGHTALYWYRQSLGQGLEFLIYFQGNSAPDKSGLPSDRFSAERTGGSVSTLTIQRTQQEDSAVYLCASSLRTSSHTQYFGPGTRLTVL.

The rearrangement uses TRBV11-3 and TRBJ2-1, with TRBD2 matching 15 bases. Trimming took 5 bases from V and 7 from J; bases not matched to a gene: 9. Per the germline V gene, CDR1 is SGHNT and CDR2 is YENEEA. This CDR3 spans 17 amino acids. The CDR3 coding sequence is TGTGCCAGCAGCCCCGGGACTAGCGGGAGGCTACTTAATGAGCAGTTCTTC. Protein product: CASSPGTSGRLLNEQFF.

The rearrangement joins TRBV4-3 to TRBJ2-4; 8 bases are a match to TRBD2. The germline V gene has CDR1 LGHNA and CDR2 YSLEER. The CDR3 runs 15 residues. Trimming removed 2 bases from V and 7 bases from J; junction bases left unmatched: 7. The CDR3 region has the DNA TGCGCCAGCAGCCAACAGCGGGAGAGGAGGAACATTCAGTACTTC. Protein product: CASSQQRERRNIQYF.

A single count supports this clone. V usage is TRBV7-6 and J usage is TRBJ2-1; D is unresolved. This CDR3 comprises 13 residues. Trimming pared 0 bases from V and 7 bases from J, leaving 7 bases between. Germline CDR1 is SGHVS and CDR2 is FNYEAQ. CDR3 sequence reads: CASSLAGLNEQFF. The CDR3 DNA follows: TGTGCCAGCAGCTTAGCGGGGTTGAATGAGCAGTTCTTC.

This clone was seen only once. J is TRBJ1-5 and V is TRBV30; D unresolved. The length of the CDR3 is 13 residues. V dropped 5 bases and J dropped 2 bases, with 10 bases sitting between them. The germline V gene encodes CDR1 GTSNPN and CDR2 SVGIG (reference sequence). CDR3 sequence reads: CAWGQKGNQPQHF. The CDR3 bases are TGTGCCTGGGGCCAGAAAGGCAATCAGCCCCAGCATTTT.

The chain links TRBV7-9 to TRBJ1-4, with a weak D call TRBD1 (5 bases). Germline V gives CDR1 SEHNR, CDR2 FQNEAQ (reference sequence). The CDR3 spans 16 residues. The V and J ends lost 3 bases and 0 bases respectively, with 11 bases between them. CDR3 loop: CASSFGGIATNEKLFF. CDR3 in DNA: TGTGCCAGCAGCTTCGGGGGGATTGCAACTAATGAAAAACTGTTTTTT.

As regards this clone: Other DNA sequences in this sample translate to the same CDR3. The J gene is TRBJ2-5, the V gene TRBV18; D gene unclear. The CDR3 has 11 residues. Trimming took off 3 bases at V and 5 bases at J, with 4 bases between the two ends. The germline gives CDR1 KGHSH, CDR2 LQKENI. The CDR3 region is CASSPGETQYF. Written as DNA, the CDR3 is TGTGCCAGCTCACCGGGGGAGACCCAGTACTTC.

V and J are TRBV5-8 and TRBJ2-1, with 11 positions matching TRBD2. The germline V gene has CDR1 SGHTS and CDR2 YDEGEE. The CDR3 has 19 residues. Losses at the gene ends were 2 bases for V and 2 bases for J; bases not matched to a gene: 12. The CDR3: CASSFPGLAASSTYNEQFF. The CDR3 region has the DNA TGTGCCAGCAGCTTTCCGGGACTAGCGGCCTCAAGCACCTACAATGAGCAGTTCTTC.

The V and J genes are TRBV2 and TRBJ2-7, with TRBD1 matching over 7 bases. This CDR3 is built from 14 residues. Germline CDR1 SNHLY, CDR2 FYNNEI. V was clipped by 4 bases and J by 7 bases; unmatched bases: 10. Written as DNA, the CDR3 is TGTGCCAGCAGTGCGGACAGGCCCCCGAGAGAGCAGTACTTC. As protein: CASSADRPPREQYF.

This rearrangement joins TRBV6-4 to TRBJ2-7, with D tentatively TRBD2 (7 bases). Germline CDR1 and CDR2: MRHNA and SNTAGT. This CDR3 region has 12 residues. The ends were cut back, 7 bases at V and 6 bases at J, with 13 bases in the middle. DNA of the CDR3: TGTGCCAGCACCCAAAGGGGGGGCGAGCAGTACTTC. Translating gives CASTQRGGEQYF.

The V gene is TRBV18, the J gene TRBJ1-4; D is undetermined. CDR3 size: 15 residues. V was shortened by 2 bases and J by 0 bases, with 7 bases between the two germline ends. Germline values: CDR1 KGHSH, CDR2 LQKENI. The CDR3, as DNA: TGTGCCAGCTCACCAAGTCGGCCAACTAATGAAAAACTGTTTTTT. Amino acid sequence: CASSPSRPTNEKLFF.

The J gene is TRBJ1-5, the V gene TRBV9; 12 bases agree with TRBD1. CDR3 length equals 15 residues. The junction had 4 bases not matched to a gene; V was cut back by 4 bases and J by 5 bases. CDR1 is SGDLS, CDR2 YYNGEE, per germline. The CDR3 region has the DNA TGTGCCAGCAGCTCAGGGACAGGGGGCTATCAGCCCCAGCATTTT. This gives the protein CASSSGTGGYQPQHF.

V and J are TRBV6-6 and TRBJ2-7; D call uncertain. V dropped 7 bases and J dropped 6 bases, with 10 bases sitting between them. The CDR3 loop spans 11 amino acids. Germline V gene sequence: CDR1 MNHNY, CDR2 SVGAGI (reference sequence). In DNA form, the CDR3 reads TGTGCCAGCACGTCGGCAGCCGAGCAGTACTTC. This encodes CASTSAAEQYF.

The rearrangement uses TRBV27 and TRBJ1-1; D possibly corresponds to TRBD1 (5 bases). V lost 2 bases and J 1 base, leaving 17 bases between the germline ends. The length of the CDR3 is 17 residues. The germline CDR1 and CDR2 sequences are MNHEY and SMNVEV (reference sequence). The CDR3 spells CASSLTRRGAENTEAFF. The CDR3, as DNA: TGTGCCAGCAGTTTAACTCGCCGCGGGGCCGAGAACACTGAAGCTTTCTTT.

The rearrangement uses TRBV6-5 and TRBJ2-7; 8 bases are a match to TRBD2. V shed 2 bases and J 4 bases; nucleotides not matched to a gene: 4. CDR1 MNHEY and CDR2 SVGAGI come from the germline V gene. The CDR3 length is 14 residues. CDR3 coding DNA: TGTGCCAGCAGTTACGGTCTAGCGGGTTACGAGCAGTACTTC. Its translation: CASSYGLAGYEQYF.

This clone has a single count. The V gene is TRBV5-1, the J gene TRBJ1-4; 8 bases match TRBD1. J was trimmed by 4 bases and V by 3 bases; bases with no gene match: 5. This CDR3 region has 15 residues. Germline CDR1 and CDR2: SGHRS and YFSETQ. This chain's CDR3 is CASSSGGADNEKLFF. The CDR3 DNA reads as TGCGCCAGCAGCTCAGGGGGCGCGGATAATGAAAAACTGTTTTTT.

This clone appeared a few times. This chain links TRBV5-1 with TRBJ2-1; no firm D call. V lost 4 bases and J 4 bases, leaving 9 bases between the germline ends. The germline V gene encodes CDR1 SGHRS and CDR2 YFSETQ. The CDR3 consists of 13 residues. CDR3 protein: CASSADTYNEQFF. The DNA of the CDR3 is TGCGCCAGCAGCGCTGACACTTACAATGAGCAGTTCTTC.